These 19 T cell receptor beta chains were all obtained from the same sample, sequenced in a study of Ad26.COV2.S vaccination and SARS-CoV-2 variants. Sequencing used immunoSEQ multiplex PCR; TCRdb keeps in-frame clones, though not all of them. Altogether under 500,000 clones are present, 92% being singletons, with the ten largest covering about 1.7%. Indicated treatment: some 20 received Ad26.COV2.S at low or high dose, single or two shots; about 5 received placebo; per-sample allocation not given. Samples analyzed were those drawn on day 63 after the first vaccine or placebo injection. The sequenced sample was peripheral blood, obtained in a trial of Ad26.COV2.S vaccine versus placebo. These receptors were collected from a person aged 18-65 years who received the Ad26.COV2.S COVID-19 vaccine or a placebo.

The V and J genes are TRBV28 and TRBJ2-7, with a tentative D call TRBD1 (6 bases). This CDR3 spans 15 amino acids. V gave up 2 bases and J gave up 4 bases, with 15 bases separating them. In germline, CDR1 is MDHEN, CDR2 SYDVKM. The CDR3 nucleotides are TGTGCCAGCAGTTTAGGGGGTTCAGGGGTTTACGAGCAGTACTTC. It codes for CASSLGGSGVYEQYF.

The genes are TRBV7-2 and TRBJ1-2; no clear D. The CDR3 runs to 13 residues. CDR1 is SGHTA and CDR2 is FQGNSA in the germline V gene. The germline V and J ends were trimmed by 4 bases and 4 bases, with 10 bases remaining between them. CDR3 nucleotides: TGTGCCAGCAGCTCCCCGGGAGGCTATGGCTACACCTTC. This gives the protein CASSSPGGYGYTF.

The count of this clone is one. This chain connects TRBV23-1 to TRBJ1-1; TRBD1 aligns across 9 bases. TRBV23-1 is given ORF status, its function remaining uncertain. The V and J ends lost 7 bases and 4 bases, in that order; junction bases with no gene match: 7. The CDR3 has 14 residues. The CDR3 spells CASTVTGGSTEAFF. The CDR3 region has the DNA TGCGCCAGCACGGTGACAGGGGGGTCCACTGAAGCTTTCTTT.

The chain carries TRBV5-3 and TRBJ1-5, with a tentative D call TRBD1 (5 bases). TRBV5-3 is classed as an ORF, of uncertain function. CDR3 length equals 15 residues. Trimming cost V 4 bases and J 0 bases, with 11 bases left between them. The chain's CDR3 is CARSGGGTSNQPQHF. DNA for the CDR3: TGTGCCAGAAGCGGTGGGGGGACTAGCAATCAGCCCCAGCATTTT.

This rearrangement joins TRBV3-1 (or the pseudogene TRBV3-2) to TRBJ1-5; 7 nucleotides align to TRBD1. Germline V gene sequence: CDR1 LGHDT, CDR2 YNNKEL (reference sequence). Trimming cost V 7 bases and J 7 bases; bases outside gene matches: 7. The CDR3 runs to 13 residues. The DNA for the CDR3 is TGTGCCAGCAATAGGGGGCTGGGACAGCCCCAGCATTTT. Its protein product is CASNRGLGQPQHF.

This clone has more than one count but fewer than ten. The chain joins TRBV19 to TRBJ1-2; 8 bases are a match to TRBD1. From germline, CDR1 is LNHDA and CDR2 SQIVND (reference sequence). CDR3 size: 14 residues. Unmatched junction bases numbered 4, after V lost 3 bases and J lost 4 bases. For the CDR3, the DNA is TGTGCCAGTAGTATGGGGACAGGACTCTATGGCTACACCTTC. Protein sequence: CASSMGTGLYGYTF.

The chain uses TRBV28 and TRBJ1-2; a possible D gene is TRBD1 (5 bases). This CDR3 is built from 12 residues. The V end was cut by 6 bases, the J end by 7 bases, with 12 bases between. Germline V gene data show CDR1 as MDHEN and CDR2 as SYDVKM. The CDR3 sequence: CASSAQVPGYTF. The CDR3 DNA sequence: TGTGCCAGCAGCGCACAGGTCCCTGGCTACACCTTC.

Here the CDR3 DNA reads TGTGCCAGTAGTTCCCGACTAGCGGGGCGTGACACAGATACGCAGTATTTT. It codes for CASSSRLAGRDTDTQYF. This chain connects TRBV19 to TRBJ2-3; 11 bases are a match to TRBD2. The J segment lost 2 bases and the V segment lost 5 bases, leaving 9 bases of the junction unmatched. CDR1 and CDR2 (germline): LNHDA, SQIVND (reference sequence). This CDR3 contains 17 residues.

This clone was counted between two and nine times. This sequence joins TRBV6-2 or TRBV6-3 and TRBJ1-5, with TRBD1 as a possible D gene (5 bases). CDR3 size: 15 residues. V lost 5 bases, J lost 3 bases, and 14 bases lay in between. The germline CDR1 and CDR2 sequences are MNHEY and SVGEGT. For the CDR3, the DNA is TGTGCCAGCAGTGACAGAAGAGGGCTCAATCAGCCCCAGCATTTT. Encoded protein: CASSDRRGLNQPQHF.

The chain has TRBV19 and TRBJ2-7, with TRBD1 identical over 10 bases. V lost 5 bases to trimming and J lost 5 bases; unmatched junction nucleotides: 6. The CDR3 extends over 14 amino acids. Germline-derived CDR1 and CDR2 are LNHDA and SQIVND (reference sequence). The CDR3 sequence is CASSFDRGLDEQYF. DNA of the CDR3: TGTGCCAGTAGTTTCGACAGGGGGCTTGACGAGCAGTACTTC. Full variable domain (outside the CDR3, taken from reference TRBV19 and TRBJ2-7): DGGITQSPKYLFRKEGQNVTLSCEQNLNHDAMYWYRQDPGQGLRLIYYSQIVNDFQKGDIAEGYSVSREKKESFPLTVTSAQKNPTAFYLCASSFDRGLDEQYFGPGTRLTVT.

The rearrangement joins TRBV15 to TRBJ2-7; 8 nucleotides match TRBD1. Germline CDR1 and CDR2: LNHNV and YYDKDF (reference sequence). Trimming at V came to 3 bases and at J to 4 bases, leaving 2 bases not matched to a gene. The length of the CDR3 is 13 residues. CDR3 sequence (DNA): TGTGCCACCAGCAGCAACAGGGGGTACGAGCAGTACTTC. Protein product: CATSSNRGYEQYF.

This chain links TRBV11-2 with TRBJ2-6; TRBD1 might be the D (6 bases). This CDR3 contains 19 residues. The V end was cut by 1 base, the J end by 1 base, with 17 bases between. Germline lookup yields CDR1 SGHAT and CDR2 FQNNGV. DNA for the CDR3: TGTGCCAGCAGCTTAGCTTGGGGACAATTTATTTCTGGGGCCAACGTCCTGACTTTC. It translates to CASSLAWGQFISGANVLTF.

J is TRBJ1-2 and V is TRBV24-1; D is possibly TRBD1 (5 bases). The CDR3 is made up of 12 amino acids. Germline V lookup: CDR1 KGHDR, CDR2 SFDVKD. Trimming took 5 bases from V and 7 from J, leaving 10 bases between them. The CDR3 region is CATSAGGSGYTF. The CDR3 DNA reads as TGTGCCACCAGTGCCGGGGGGTCTGGCTACACCTTC.

The chain links TRBV7-2 to TRBJ2-7; 13 bases align to TRBD2. The CDR3 extends over 14 amino acids. Germline V gene sequence: CDR1 SGHTA, CDR2 FQGNSA. Trimming cost V 5 bases and J 6 bases; bases outside gene matches: 4. CDR3 DNA: TGTGCCAGCAGCCCCGGGACTAGCGGGGTCGAGCAGTACTTC. Its translation is CASSPGTSGVEQYF.

A single count supports this clone. The rearrangement joins TRBV7-2 to TRBJ1-2; 10 bases fit TRBD1. V lost 10 bases, J lost 4 bases, and 6 bases stayed unmatched. Germline V gene lookup returns CDR1 SGHTA and CDR2 FQGNSA. The CDR3 length is 13 residues. Here the CDR3 reads CAIRTGGTYGYTF. CDR3 nucleotides: TGTGCCATCCGGACAGGGGGAACCTATGGCTACACCTTC.

This clone was found once. The V call is TRBV4-2, the J call TRBJ2-7; D gene uncertain. The CDR3 is 11 residues long. Trimming removed 2 bases at V and 5 bases at J, with 4 bases between. From germline, CDR1 is LGHNA and CDR2 YNFKEQ. CDR3 sequence (DNA): TGTGCCAGCAGCCAACTGCACGAGCAGTACTTC. Translation: CASSQLHEQYF.

The chain is built from TRBV7-9 and TRBJ1-4; TRBD1 might be the D (6 bases). CDR1 and CDR2 (germline): SEHNR, FQNEAQ (reference sequence). V was cut by 5 bases and J by 7 bases, with 20 bases left in between. This CDR3 is built from 16 residues. CDR3 region: CASSPELGGEGEKLFF. The CDR3 bases are TGTGCCAGCAGCCCCGAGTTGGGGGGCGAGGGTGAAAAACTGTTTTTT. The whole variable domain, filled in from reference TRBV7-9 and TRBJ1-4, reads DTGVSQNPRHKITKRGQNVTFRCDPISEHNRLYWYRQTLGQGPEFLTYFQNEAQLEKSRLLSDRFSAERPKGSFSTLEIQRTEQGDSAMYLCASSPELGGEGEKLFFGSGTQLSVL.

This clone was seen a few times. The rearrangement links TRBV7-9 to TRBJ1-1; D uncertain. Germline V lookup: CDR1 SEHNR, CDR2 FQNEAQ (reference sequence). This CDR3 spans 11 amino acids. The V end lost 5 bases, the J end lost 11 bases, and 12 bases lay between the germline ends. The CDR3 protein is CASSNALGAFF. The CDR3 nucleotides are TGTGCCAGCAGCAACGCCTTAGGGGCTTTCTTT.

This sequence joins TRBV4-3 and TRBJ1-2; 8 bases match TRBD1. CDR3 size: 16 residues. Germline V gene sequence: CDR1 LGHNA, CDR2 YSLEER. The V and J ends lost 2 bases and 5 bases, in that order; junction bases with no gene match: 10. The CDR3 nucleotides read TGCGCCAGCAGCCAATATACAGGGGGGCGATGGTATGGCTACACCTTC. It codes for CASSQYTGGRWYGYTF.